These 5 T cell receptor beta chains were sequenced from one sample in a study of PD-L1 blockade in urothelial cancer. TCRdb's table, derived via immunoSEQ multiplex PCR, lists solely in-frame clones and lacks some. Seen here are 60,000 to 85,000 clones, 87% observed once, and the top ten hold under 6%. The specimen was PBMCs, collected around atezolizumab (anti-PD-L1) treatment. Receptors originate from a woman in her 70s with urothelial cancer.

This chain joins TRBV9 and TRBJ2-7; perhaps TRBD2 as D (7 bases). CDR1 and CDR2 (germline): SGDLS, YYNGEE. The CDR3 has 15 amino acids. V lost 2 bases, J lost 2 bases, and 14 bases lay in between. The CDR3 DNA follows: TGTGCCAGCAGCGTTGGGGAGGGGGGGGCCTACGAGCAGTACTTC. This codes for CASSVGEGGAYEQYF.

The V gene is TRBV9, the J gene TRBJ2-2; 7 positions agree with TRBD1. This CDR3 is 18 amino acids long. V lost 0 bases to trimming and J lost 2 bases; unmatched junction nucleotides: 10. Germline V lookup: CDR1 SGDLS, CDR2 YYNGEE. The DNA of the CDR3 is TGTGCCAGCAGCGTAGGGGTAGGTGGGACAGTCAACACCGGGGAGCTGTTTTTT. This gives the protein CASSVGVGGTVNTGELFF.

The V call is TRBV4-1, the J call TRBJ2-5, with 9 bases matching TRBD2. The CDR3 extends over 20 amino acids. CDR1 and CDR2 from the germline V gene are MGHRA and YSYEKL. V lost 2 bases and J lost 4; bases outside the gene matches: 20. CDR3 sequence (DNA): TGCGCCAGCAGCCAAAGCCTCCCTTCCCGGCTAGCGGGGTTTTCAGAGACCCAGTACTTC. This translates into CASSQSLPSRLAGFSETQYF.

V and J are TRBV5-6 and TRBJ1-2; D unresolved. V dropped 4 bases and J dropped 5 bases, with 21 bases sitting between them. Germline V gives CDR1 SGHDT, CDR2 YYEEEE. This CDR3 is built from 16 residues. CDR3 sequence reads: CASSPIPRSTQYGYTF. The CDR3 nucleotides are TGTGCCAGCAGCCCAATCCCGAGGTCCACCCAGTATGGCTACACCTTC.

This rearrangement joins TRBV15 to TRBJ2-1; TRBD2 matches 7 bases. V dropped 0 bases and J dropped 4; count of bases not matched to a gene: 3. There are 15 residues in the CDR3. The germline V gene has CDR1 LNHNV and CDR2 YYDKDF (reference sequence). The CDR3 DNA reads as TGTGCCACCAGCAGAGATCTCGGGAGGTACAATGAGCAGTTCTTC. Amino acids: CATSRDLGRYNEQFF.